This passage covers 24 T cell receptor beta chains from one sample sequenced in a study of beta chain features in type 1 diabetes. Antigens for these TCRs are unknown. Reverse transcription of all isolated RNA meant that expressed TCRB transcripts were sequenced. Only in-frame clones appear in the TCRdb table, and some are missing; sequencing was by immunoSEQ multiplex PCR. The table records hundreds of thousands of clones, roughly 10% of them present only once. Overall study results and limits: In all four CD4+ subsets, TCRB CDR3 length was significantly, moderately reduced in type 1 diabetes.

Specimen: naive CD4+ T cells from blood. These receptors came from a man aged 30 to 39 with type 1 diabetes.

The rearrangement links TRBV25-1 to TRBJ1-1; D gene ambiguous. Germline lookup yields CDR1 MGHDK and CDR2 SYGVNS. The CDR3 is 15 amino acids. V dropped 5 bases and J dropped 3 bases, with 16 bases sitting between them. Here the CDR3 DNA reads TGTGCCAGCAGTAGCTTTTTAGGAGCCGACACTGAAGCTTTCTTT. This gives the protein CASSSFLGADTEAFF.

This clone turned up a few times. The CDR3 is CASSLGLAGRDTQYF. In nucleotides, the CDR3 is TGTGCCAGCAGCCTGGGACTCGCGGGGAGGGATACGCAGTATTTT. The V and J genes are TRBV7-2 and TRBJ2-3, with D perhaps matching TRBD2 (6 bases). Germline V lookup: CDR1 SGHTA, CDR2 FQGNSA. Trimming took 5 bases from V and 6 from J, leaving 18 bases between them. This CDR3 comprises 15 residues. Full variable domain (outside the CDR3, taken from reference TRBV7-2 and TRBJ2-3): GAGVSQSPSNKVTEKGKDVELRCDPISGHTALYWYRQSLGQGLEFLIYFQGNSAPDKSGLPSDRFSAERTGGSVSTLTIQRTQQEDSAVYLCASSLGLAGRDTQYFGPGTRLTVL.

This clone has a handful of counts. This chain uses TRBV21-1 with TRBJ2-5; TRBD1 reflects the table's D call only, with no check against the DNA. TRBV21-1 represents a pseudogene. The length of the CDR3 is 17 residues. The CDR3 sequence is CASSTWGRRPLGETQYF. The CDR3 DNA sequence: TGTGCCAGCAGCACCTGGGGCCGGCGTCCACTTGGAGAGACCCAGTACTTC.

The V call is TRBV7-3, the J call TRBJ2-3; D perhaps matches TRBD1 (6 bases). The V and J ends lost 2 bases and 1 base respectively, with 13 bases between them. The CDR3 length is 16 residues. Germline assignment: CDR1 SGHTA and CDR2 FQGTGA. The CDR3 DNA follows: TGTGCCAGCAGCTTATCCAGGGGCGATGGCACAGATACGCAGTATTTT. Its protein product is CASSLSRGDGTDTQYF.

This clone was recorded a few times. The J gene is TRBJ1-1, the V gene TRBV7-3, with TRBD1 as a possible D gene (6 bases). The ends were cut back, 6 bases at V and 0 bases at J, with 8 bases in the middle. This CDR3 spans 13 amino acids. The V gene's germline CDR1 is SGHTA and CDR2 FQGTGA. In DNA form, the CDR3 reads TGTGCCAGCAGTTCAGGGGTGAACACTGAAGCTTTCTTT. Its protein product is CASSSGVNTEAFF. Based on the CDR3 plus reference TRBV7-3 and TRBJ1-1, the full variable domain is GAGVSQTPSNKVTEKGKYVELRCDPISGHTALYWYRQSLGQGPEFLIYFQGTGAADDSGLPNDRFFAVRPEGSVSTLKIQRTERGDSAVYLCASSSGVNTEAFFGQGTRLTVV.

This clone turned up a few times. The V gene is TRBV2, the J gene TRBJ1-2, with D possibly being TRBD1 (5 bases). Germline CDR1 is SNHLY and CDR2 is FYNNEI. V lost 3 bases and J 5 bases, leaving 10 bases between the germline ends. The CDR3 has 13 amino acids. DNA for the CDR3: TGTGCCAGCAGTGACAGGGAAGGGTATGGCTACACCTTC. This encodes CASSDREGYGYTF.

This clone turned up a few times. The chain has TRBV18 and TRBJ1-1; no clear D gene. Trimming removed 1 base at V and 8 bases at J, with 5 bases between. The CDR3 extends over 11 amino acids. Germline V CDR1 and CDR2: KGHSH, LQKENI. The CDR3 region is CASSPLEEAFF. CDR3 in DNA: TGTGCCAGCTCACCACTGGAGGAAGCTTTCTTT.

In this sample, this clone turned up a few times. The chain recombines TRBV12-5 with TRBJ1-4, with TRBD1 identical over 9 bases. This CDR3 spans 20 amino acids. Germline V gives CDR1 LGHNT, CDR2 FRNRAP. The ends lost 0 bases at V and 0 bases at J; junction bases unmatched: 11. This CDR3 is CASGLVRGQGINATNEKLFF. Written as DNA, the CDR3 is TGTGCTAGTGGTTTGGTACGAGGACAGGGGATAAACGCAACTAATGAAAAACTGTTTTTT.

This rearrangement joins TRBV18 to TRBJ2-7; 7 bases align to TRBD1. This CDR3 spans 12 amino acids. The ends lost 10 bases at V and 4 bases at J; junction bases unmatched: 7. CDR1 is KGHSH and CDR2 is LQKENI in the germline V gene. CDR3 in DNA: TGTGCCACCGGACAGGATTTGTACGAGCAGTACTTC. Amino acid sequence: CATGQDLYEQYF.

This clone has just a few counts. Here the CDR3 reads CASSKMTGSPGELFF. For the CDR3, the DNA is TGTGCCAGCAGCAAGATGACAGGGTCCCCCGGGGAGCTGTTTTTT. The J gene is TRBJ2-2, the V gene TRBV7-8; 7 nucleotides align to TRBD1. The germline CDR1 and CDR2 sequences are SGHVS and FQNEAQ. V lost 5 bases to trimming and J lost 6 bases; unmatched junction nucleotides: 9. The CDR3 is made up of 15 amino acids.

The chain links TRBV30 to TRBJ2-1; TRBD2 might be the D (7 bases). V lost 2 bases and J lost 9, with 11 bases in between. This CDR3 spans 12 amino acids. Looked up from germline, CDR1 is GTSNPN and CDR2 is SVGIG (reference sequence). The CDR3 region is CAWSRGGPEQFF. CDR3 nucleotide sequence: TGTGCCTGGAGTCGCGGGGGCCCTGAGCAGTTCTTC.

This clone occurred a few times. The chain combines TRBV7-9 with TRBJ1-2; 7 nucleotides match TRBD1. The CDR3 length is 15 residues. V shed 0 bases and J 3 bases; nucleotides not matched to a gene: 4. Germline CDR1 and CDR2: SEHNR and FQNEAQ (reference sequence). CDR3 DNA: TGTGCCAGCAGCTTAGCTGCACAGGGGCACTATGGCTACACCTTC. This gives the protein CASSLAAQGHYGYTF.

The J gene is TRBJ2-7, the V gene TRBV19, with TRBD1 matching 9 bases. This CDR3 has 14 amino acids. Germline V gene lookup returns CDR1 LNHDA and CDR2 SQIVND (reference sequence). V gave up 6 bases and J gave up 2 bases; unmatched junction bases: 5. Here the CDR3 reads CASSATGGAYEQYF. CDR3 in DNA: TGTGCCAGTAGCGCGACAGGGGGGGCCTACGAGCAGTACTTC.

This rearrangement joins TRBV2 to TRBJ1-2; possibly TRBD1 for D (5 bases). CDR1 SNHLY and CDR2 FYNNEI come from the germline V gene. The CDR3 has 14 amino acids. With 2 bases removed from V and 1 base from J, the gap between germline ends came to 8 bases. The CDR3 DNA reads TGTGCCAGCAGTGAACACCAGGGTAACTATGGCTACACCTTC. Encoded protein: CASSEHQGNYGYTF.

This clone was counted between two and nine times. The chain links TRBV12-5 to TRBJ2-1; D uncertain. V shed 3 bases and J shed 4 bases, with 4 bases lying between them. This CDR3 has 12 amino acids. Germline CDR1 reads LGHNT; CDR2 reads FRNRAP. The DNA for the CDR3 is TGTGCTAGTGGTTTCCAGTACAATGAGCAGTTCTTC. Amino acids: CASGFQYNEQFF.

The CDR3 loop reads CASSSRAVSQPQHF. The CDR3 DNA reads TGTGCCAGCAGTTCGCGGGCAGTAAGTCAGCCCCAGCATTTT. The chain uses TRBV27 and TRBJ1-5; D is unresolved. Germline V gene data show CDR1 as MNHEY and CDR2 as SMNVEV (reference sequence). This CDR3 has 14 amino acids. Trimming took off 4 bases at V and 6 bases at J, with 13 bases between the two ends.

This clone turned up a few times. The V gene is TRBV6-4, the J gene TRBJ2-2; D remains unclear. Germline lookup yields CDR1 MRHNA and CDR2 SNTAGT. The V gene lost 0 bases and the J gene lost 7 bases, with 6 bases spanning the gap. This CDR3 has 13 residues. The chain's CDR3 is CASSDSGRGELFF. DNA for the CDR3: TGTGCCAGCAGTGACTCGGGCCGCGGGGAGCTGTTTTTT.

This chain joins TRBV5-6 and TRBJ1-1; no definite D call. The CDR3 consists of 11 residues. Germline CDR1 and CDR2: SGHDT and YYEEEE. Trimming left V 0 bases short and J 8 bases short, with 5 bases between. The CDR3 sequence: CASSLAGEAFF. CDR3 sequence (DNA): TGTGCCAGCAGCTTGGCGGGAGAAGCTTTCTTT.

This sequence joins TRBV6-5 and TRBJ2-7, with D perhaps matching TRBD1 (5 bases). V was shortened by 6 bases and J by 1 base, with 13 bases between the two germline ends. Germline V gives CDR1 MNHEY, CDR2 SVGAGI. This CDR3 has 14 amino acids. CDR3 loop: CASRSRQGSYEQYF. The CDR3 nucleotides read TGTGCCAGCAGAAGCCGCCAGGGATCCTACGAGCAGTACTTC.

The chain uses TRBV19 and TRBJ2-1; 8 nucleotides line up with TRBD2. The CDR3 runs 14 residues. J lost 6 bases, V lost 3 bases, and 4 bases had no gene match. Germline CDR1 LNHDA, CDR2 SQIVND (reference sequence). CDR3 DNA: TGTGCCAGTAGTATGGGACTAGATCGCAATGAGCAGTTCTTC. Its translation: CASSMGLDRNEQFF.

This clone was counted a few times. CDR3 nucleotide sequence: TGTGCCAGCAGCCGCGGGACAGGGCCGAACACCGGGGAGCTGTTTTTT. Translation gives CASSRGTGPNTGELFF. The chain is built from TRBV5-4 and TRBJ2-2; TRBD1 aligns across 9 bases. The CDR3 runs 16 residues. With V trimmed by 4 bases and J by 0 bases, 4 bases remained unmatched. From germline, CDR1 is SGHNT and CDR2 YYREEE (reference sequence).

The rearrangement joins TRBV7-2 to TRBJ2-1; D is unclear. CDR3 size: 14 residues. V was clipped by 2 bases and J by 4 bases, with 9 bases between them. CDR1 and CDR2 (germline): SGHTA, FQGNSA. CDR3 nucleotides: TGTGCCAGCAGCTTAACGCCCAGTTACAATGAGCAGTTCTTC. It yields the protein CASSLTPSYNEQFF.

This clone was recorded a few times. The chain links TRBV7-3 to TRBJ2-7; the D gene is possibly TRBD1 (5 bases). V was pared by 5 bases and J by 6 bases, with 14 bases between. There are 13 residues in the CDR3. From germline, CDR1 is SGHTA and CDR2 FQGTGA. The CDR3 reads CASSPAGMREQYF. DNA of the CDR3: TGTGCCAGCAGCCCGGCAGGGATGCGCGAGCAGTACTTC.

The chain's CDR3 is CATPGGEAGELFF. The DNA for the CDR3 is TGTGCCACCCCCGGGGGGGAGGCCGGGGAGCTGTTTTTT. The genes are TRBV19 and TRBJ2-2; 8 nucleotides line up with TRBD2. The CDR3 extends over 13 amino acids. The J segment lost 6 bases and the V segment lost 10 bases, leaving 7 bases of the junction unmatched. Germline CDR1 and CDR2: LNHDA and SQIVND (reference sequence).